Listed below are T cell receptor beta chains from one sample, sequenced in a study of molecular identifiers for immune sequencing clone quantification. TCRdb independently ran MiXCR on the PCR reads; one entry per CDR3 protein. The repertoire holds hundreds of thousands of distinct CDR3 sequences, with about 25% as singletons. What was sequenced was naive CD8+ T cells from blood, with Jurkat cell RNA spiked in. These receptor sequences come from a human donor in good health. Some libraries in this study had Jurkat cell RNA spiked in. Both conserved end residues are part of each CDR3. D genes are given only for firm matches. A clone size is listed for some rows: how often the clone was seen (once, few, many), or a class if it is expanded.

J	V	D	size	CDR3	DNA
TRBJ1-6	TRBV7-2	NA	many	CASSLALPTKDSPLHF	TGTGCCAGCAGCTTAGCGCTTCCAACGAAGGATTCACCCCTCCACTTT
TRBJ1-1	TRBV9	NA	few	CASSAGMNTEAFF	TGTGCCAGCAGCGCCGGGATGAACACTGAAGCTTTCTTT
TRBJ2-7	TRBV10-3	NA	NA	CATRRAGYSSYAPSF	TGTGCCACCCGCAGGGCCGGATACAGCTCCTACGCGCCGTCCTTC
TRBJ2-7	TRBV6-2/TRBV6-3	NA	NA	CASSRGRFSYGQHF	TGTGCCAGCAGCCGGGGCAGATTCTCCTACGGGCAGCACTTC
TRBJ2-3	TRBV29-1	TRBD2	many	CSVGREGSTDTQYF	TGCAGCGTTGGGCGGGAGGGGAGTACAGATACGCAGTATTTT
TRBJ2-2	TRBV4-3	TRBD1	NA	CASSQDGRGRSTGELFF	TGCGCCAGCAGCCAAGATGGCAGGGGGCGCAGCACCGGGGAGCTGTTTTTT
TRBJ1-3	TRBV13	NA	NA	CASSLIENSGNTLYF	TGTGCCAGCAGCTTAATAGAGAACTCTGGAAACACCTTATATTTT
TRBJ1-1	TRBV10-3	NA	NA	CAISGGQGNTEAFF	TGTGCCATCAGTGGGGGGCAGGGGAACACTGAAGCTTTCTTT
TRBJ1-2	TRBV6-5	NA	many	CASSYSPEWFDGYTF	TGTGCCAGCAGTTACTCGCCAGAATGGTTCGATGGCTACACCTTC
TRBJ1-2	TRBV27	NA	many	CASSREVGYGYTF	TGTGCCAGCAGTAGGGAGGTCGGCTATGGCTACACCTTC
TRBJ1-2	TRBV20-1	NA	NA	CSAPREYYGYTF	TGCAGTGCCCCTAGGGAGTACTATGGCTACACCTTC
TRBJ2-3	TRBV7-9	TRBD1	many	CASSPEQGARRYTQYF	TGTGCCAGCAGCCCGGAACAGGGGGCCCGACGTTATACGCAGTATTTT
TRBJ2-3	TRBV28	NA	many	CASSFSSHTDTQYF	TGTGCCAGCAGTTTCTCATCCCACACAGATACGCAGTATTTT
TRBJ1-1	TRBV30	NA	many	CAWSAAENTEAFF	TGTGCCTGGAGTGCCGCAGAGAACACTGAAGCTTTCTTT
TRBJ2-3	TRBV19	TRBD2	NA	CASTSTSGSGLSQYF	TGTGCCAGTACCTCGACTAGCGGGAGCGGTTTGTCGCAGTATTTT
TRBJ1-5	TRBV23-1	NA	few	CASSQSGQSNQPQHF	TGCGCCAGCAGTCAATCTGGACAGAGCAATCAGCCCCAGCATTTT
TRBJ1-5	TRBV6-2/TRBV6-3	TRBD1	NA	CASRLQGVYQPQHF	TGTGCCAGCAGATTACAGGGGGTTTATCAGCCCCAGCATTTT
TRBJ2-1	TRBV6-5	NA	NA	CASSYSVPPHNEQFF	TGTGCCAGCAGTTACTCGGTCCCTCCCCACAATGAGCAGTTCTTC
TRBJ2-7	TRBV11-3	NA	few	CASSSTKSGPEGEQYF	TGTGCCAGCAGCTCCACAAAATCGGGCCCCGAGGGCGAGCAGTACTTC
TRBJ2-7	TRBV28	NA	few	CASSPPGWDEQYF	TGTGCCAGCAGTCCACCGGGATGGGACGAGCAGTACTTC
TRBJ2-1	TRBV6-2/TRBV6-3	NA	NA	CASRNREISSYNEQFF	TGTGCCAGCAGGAACAGGGAAATAAGCTCCTACAATGAGCAGTTCTTC
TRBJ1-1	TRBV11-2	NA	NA	CASSLGAGITEAFF	TGTGCCAGCAGCTTAGGGGCAGGGATTACTGAAGCTTTCTTT
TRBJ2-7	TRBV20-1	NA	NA	CSARDTSNNYEQYF	TGCAGTGCTAGAGATACGTCCAACAACTACGAGCAGTACTTC
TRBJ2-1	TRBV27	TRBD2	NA	CASSRTRTAGDNEQFF	TGTGCCAGCAGTAGAACCAGGACTGCGGGAGACAATGAGCAGTTCTTC
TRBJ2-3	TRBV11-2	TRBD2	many	CASSSLAGAFTDTQYF	TGTGCCAGCAGCTCCCTAGCGGGAGCTTTCACAGATACGCAGTATTTT